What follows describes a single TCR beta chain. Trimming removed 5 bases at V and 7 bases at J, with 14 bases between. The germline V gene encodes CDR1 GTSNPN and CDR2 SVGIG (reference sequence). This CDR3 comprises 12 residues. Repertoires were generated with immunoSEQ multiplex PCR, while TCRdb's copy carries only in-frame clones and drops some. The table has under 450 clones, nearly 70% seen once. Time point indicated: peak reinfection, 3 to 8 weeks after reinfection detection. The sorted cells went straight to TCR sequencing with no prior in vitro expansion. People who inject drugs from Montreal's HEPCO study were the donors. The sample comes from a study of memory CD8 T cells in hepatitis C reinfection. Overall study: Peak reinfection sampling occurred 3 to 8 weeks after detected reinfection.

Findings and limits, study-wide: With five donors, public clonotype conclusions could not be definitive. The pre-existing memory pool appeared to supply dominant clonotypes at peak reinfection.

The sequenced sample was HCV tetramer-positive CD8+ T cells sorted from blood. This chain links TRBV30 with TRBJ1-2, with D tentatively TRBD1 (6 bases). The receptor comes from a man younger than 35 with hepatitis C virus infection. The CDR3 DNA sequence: TGTGCCTGGGGGGAACAGGGCCCTGGCTACACCTTC. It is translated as CAWGEQGPGYTF.